This TCR beta chain was captured by sequencing in a study of OX40 agonist ivuxolimab in advanced cancers. Germline values: CDR1 LNHNV, CDR2 YYDKDF (reference sequence). This CDR3 region has 14 residues. J lost 7 bases, V lost 1 base, and 4 bases had no gene match. TCRdb's table, derived via immunoSEQ multiplex PCR, lists solely in-frame clones and lacks some. Counted here are 70,000 to 95,000 clones, just over 85% occurring once; the ten biggest clones make up 0.75% to 0.9%. V is TRBV15 and J is TRBJ1-2; 9 positions match TRBD1. This sequence was found in an adult with an advanced solid tumor such as melanoma, head and neck, liver or kidney cancer. Sequencing was performed on CD4+ or CD8+ T cells sorted from blood, taken in a trial of the OX40 agonist ivuxolimab. CDR3 DNA: TGTGCCACCAGCAGAGCGGGACAGGGATCTGGCTACACCTTC. This sequence encodes CATSRAGQGSGYTF.